These 13 T cell receptor beta chains came from one sample sequenced in a study of molecular identifiers for immune sequencing clone quantification. TCRdb re-called the PCR reads with MiXCR, one entry per CDR3 protein. The sample holds 400,000 to 600,000 distinct CDR3 sequences, 25% seen once. Specimen: naive CD8+ T cells from blood, with Jurkat cell RNA spiked in. The subset here: FACS-sorted CD8+CD4-CCR7+CD45RA+ naive T cells. The origin of the receptors is a human donor in good health. Some libraries in this study had Jurkat cell RNA spiked in.

This clonotype came up many times. V gene TRBV29-1 combines with J gene TRBJ1-1; maybe TRBD1 (5 bases). The V end was cut by 7 bases, the J end by 1 base, with 10 bases between. CDR1 is SQVTM and CDR2 is ANQGSEA in the germline V gene. The CDR3 totals 12 residues. The CDR3, as DNA: TGCAGCGCTGGGACCGAGAACACTGAAGCTTTCTTT. This codes for CSAGTENTEAFF. Full variable domain (missing parts from reference TRBV29-1 and TRBJ1-1): SAVISQKPSRDICQRGTSLTIQCQVDSQVTMMFWYRQQPGQSLTLIATANQGSEATYESGFVIDKFPISRPNLTFSTLTVSNMSPEDSSIYLCSAGTENTEAFFGQGTRLTVV.

This chain joins TRBV28 and TRBJ2-2; a possible D gene is TRBD1 (5 bases). The CDR3 runs 15 residues. Trimming removed 6 bases at V and 1 base at J, with 12 bases between. In germline, CDR1 is MDHEN, CDR2 SYDVKM. CDR3 sequence reads: CASSPSTENTGELFF. In DNA form, the CDR3 reads TGTGCCAGCAGCCCATCGACAGAGAACACCGGGGAGCTGTTTTTT.

J is TRBJ1-5 and V is TRBV5-6; D may be TRBD1 (5 bases). Between the trimmed V and J ends, which lost 1 base and 0 bases, there was a span of 11 bases. CDR1 is SGHDT and CDR2 is YYEEEE in the germline V gene. The CDR3 runs to 16 residues. CDR3 DNA: TGTGCCAGCAGCTTGAGTTGGGGGAATAGCAATCAGCCCCAGCATTTT. This encodes CASSLSWGNSNQPQHF.

There are many counts of this clonotype. The J gene is TRBJ2-3, the V gene TRBV13; 12 positions agree with TRBD2. The CDR3 totals 16 residues. The J segment lost 2 bases and the V segment lost 5 bases, leaving 5 bases of the junction unmatched. Germline values: CDR1 PRHDT, CDR2 FYEKMQ (reference sequence). CDR3 coding DNA: TGTGCCAGCAGCCTCGGACTAGCGGGGACCACAGATACGCAGTATTTT. This codes for CASSLGLAGTTDTQYF.

In this sample, this clonotype turned up a few times. The CDR3 reads CASRFRTSGYEQYF. In DNA, the CDR3 is TGTGCCAGCCGTTTTCGAACTAGCGGGTACGAGCAGTACTTC. The chain has TRBV6-5 and TRBJ2-7, with 9 bases aligning to TRBD2. Trimming cost V 8 bases and J 4 bases; bases outside gene matches: 9. CDR3 length equals 14 residues. Germline lookup yields CDR1 MNHEY and CDR2 SVGAGI.

Regarding this clonotype: A read error may explain this, as a much larger clone is one base away. The conserved phenylalanine or tryptophan normally closing the CDR3 is absent here, so this likely arose from a read error. This sequence joins TRBV28 and TRBJ2-3; 13 nucleotides line up with TRBD2. The CDR3 spans 16 residues. Germline V gene lookup returns CDR1 MDHEN and CDR2 SYDVKM. V shed 5 bases and J 6 bases; nucleotides not matched to a gene: 8. The CDR3 region is CASSPGLAGVGDTQYV. For the CDR3, the DNA is TGTGCCAGCAGTCCAGGACTAGCGGGAGTTGGGGATACGCAGTATGTT.

There are many counts of this clonotype. This sequence joins TRBV12-3 or TRBV12-4 and TRBJ2-3; D is tentatively TRBD1 or TRBD2 (5 bases each). The CDR3 spans 17 residues. V was cut by 1 base and J by 2 bases, with 16 bases left in between. The CDR3 coding sequence is TGTGCCAGCAGTTTAGAGGGGACGCCCTTCCCCACAGATACGCAGTATTTT. Protein: CASSLEGTPFPTDTQYF.

The chain links TRBV4-1 to TRBJ1-1; TRBD1 matches 7 bases. This CDR3 has 15 residues. Germline CDR1 reads MGHRA; CDR2 reads YSYEKL. With V trimmed by 6 bases and J by 7 bases, 14 bases remained unmatched. CDR3 DNA: TGCGCCAGCAGATTGAGTAAGGGGGCTATGGTTGAAGCTTTCTTT. Translation gives CASRLSKGAMVEAFF.

This clonotype was seen a few times. The J gene is TRBJ2-3, the V gene TRBV6-5; no reliable D call. V lost 0 bases and J lost 0, with 10 bases in between. The CDR3 has 16 amino acids. CDR1 is MNHEY, CDR2 SVGAGI, per germline. In DNA, the CDR3 is TGTGCCAGCAGTTACTCCCCAAAATCTAGCACAGATACGCAGTATTTT. Its translation is CASSYSPKSSTDTQYF.

A note on this clonotype: This sequence may be a read error, since a much larger clone differs from it by one base. The chain's CDR3 is CASSQGPGPYYEQYF. CDR3 nucleotides: TGTGCCAGCAGCCAAGGCCCGGGCCCCTACTACGAGCAGTACTTC. This rearrangement joins TRBV14 to TRBJ2-7; D remains unclear. The CDR3 consists of 15 residues. From germline, CDR1 is SGHDN and CDR2 FVKESK. The V end lost 1 base, the J end lost 3 bases, and 13 bases lay between the germline ends.

This clonotype was counted only a few times. CDR3 sequence: CASSQDRDWLLFF. In DNA form, the CDR3 reads TGTGCCAGCAGCCAAGACCGGGATTGGTTACTGTTTTTT. J is TRBJ1-4 and V is TRBV4-2; the D is unclear. Trimming took 0 bases from V and 13 from J, leaving 12 bases between them. Germline-derived CDR1 and CDR2 are LGHNA and YNFKEQ. The CDR3 sequence is 13 residues long.

This clonotype was seen repeatedly, ten times or more. The rearrangement joins TRBV6-2 or TRBV6-3 to TRBJ1-2; D is uncertain. CDR3 length: 15 residues. The germline V and J ends were trimmed by 3 bases and 5 bases, with 16 bases remaining between them. Germline-derived CDR1 and CDR2 are MNHEY and SVGEGT. The CDR3 sequence is CASSYRFGVQYGYTF. The CDR3 region has the DNA TGTGCCAGCAGTTATAGATTTGGCGTTCAATATGGCTACACCTTC.

The J gene is TRBJ2-3, the V gene TRBV7-6; D might be TRBD2 (7 bases). The CDR3 has 16 amino acids. The germline CDR1 and CDR2 sequences are SGHVS and FNYEAQ. Trimming removed 5 bases at V and 4 bases at J, with 19 bases between. DNA of the CDR3: TGTGCCAGCAGCCCGGGGGGCGGGAGTTATGCAGATACGCAGTATTTT. Translating gives CASSPGGGSYADTQYF.